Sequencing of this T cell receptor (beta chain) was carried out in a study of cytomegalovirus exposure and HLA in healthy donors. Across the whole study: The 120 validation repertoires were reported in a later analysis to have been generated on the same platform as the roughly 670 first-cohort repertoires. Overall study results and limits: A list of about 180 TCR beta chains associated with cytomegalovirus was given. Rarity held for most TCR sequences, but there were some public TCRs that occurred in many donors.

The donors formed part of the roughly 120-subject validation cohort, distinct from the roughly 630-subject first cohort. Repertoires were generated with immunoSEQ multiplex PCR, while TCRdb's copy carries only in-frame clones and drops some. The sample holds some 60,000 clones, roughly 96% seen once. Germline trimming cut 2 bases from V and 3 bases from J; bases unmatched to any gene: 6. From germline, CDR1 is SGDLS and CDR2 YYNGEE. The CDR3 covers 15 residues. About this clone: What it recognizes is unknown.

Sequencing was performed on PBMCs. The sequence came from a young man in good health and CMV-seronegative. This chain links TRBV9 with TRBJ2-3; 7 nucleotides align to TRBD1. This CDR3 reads CASSVEGARTDTQYF. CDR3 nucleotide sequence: TGTGCCAGCAGCGTCGAGGGGGCCAGGACAGATACGCAGTATTTT.